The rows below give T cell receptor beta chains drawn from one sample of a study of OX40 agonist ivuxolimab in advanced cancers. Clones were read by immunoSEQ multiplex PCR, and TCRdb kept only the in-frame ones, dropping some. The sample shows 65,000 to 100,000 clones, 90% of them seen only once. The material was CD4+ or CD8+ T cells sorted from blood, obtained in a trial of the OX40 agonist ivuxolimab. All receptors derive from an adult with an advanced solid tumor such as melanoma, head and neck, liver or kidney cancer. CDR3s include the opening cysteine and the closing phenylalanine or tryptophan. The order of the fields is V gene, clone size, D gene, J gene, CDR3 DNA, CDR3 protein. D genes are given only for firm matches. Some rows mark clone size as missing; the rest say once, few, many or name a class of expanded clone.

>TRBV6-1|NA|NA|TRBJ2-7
TGTGCCAGCGTAACACGGGACACCTACGAGCAGTACTTC
CASVTRDTYEQYF
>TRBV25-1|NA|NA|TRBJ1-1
TGTGCCAGCAGCAGACTACAGGGAAACACTGAAGCTTTCTTT
CASSRLQGNTEAFF
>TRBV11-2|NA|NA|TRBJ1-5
TGTGCCAGCAGCAAACAGAATAGCAATCAGCCCCAGCATTTT
CASSKQNSNQPQHF
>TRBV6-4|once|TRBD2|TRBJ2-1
TGTGCCAGCAGACCAACTAGCGGGGGTGTCAATGAGCAGTTCTTC
CASRPTSGGVNEQFF
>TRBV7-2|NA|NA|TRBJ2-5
TGTGCCAGCAGCTTAGTCCGGATGTGGGCCGACCAAGAGACCCAGTACTTC
CASSLVRMWADQETQYF
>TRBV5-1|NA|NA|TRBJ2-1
TGCGCCAGCAGCTTGGAGGGTACCTCCTACAATGAGCAGTTCTTC
CASSLEGTSYNEQFF
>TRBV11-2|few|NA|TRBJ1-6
TGTGCCAGCAGCTTAGATACAGGGACCTATAATTCACCCCTCCACTTT
CASSLDTGTYNSPLHF
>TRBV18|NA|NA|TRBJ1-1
TGTGCCAGCTCACCAAGGGGGGGAGACACTGAAGCTTTCTTT
CASSPRGGDTEAFF
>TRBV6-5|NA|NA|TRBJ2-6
TGTGCCAGCCGCCCCCAGCGTGGGGCCAACGTCCTGACTTTC
CASRPQRGANVLTF
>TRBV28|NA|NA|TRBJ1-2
TGTGCCAGCAGTTCTACAGGGAAGGTCTATGGCTACACCTTC
CASSSTGKVYGYTF
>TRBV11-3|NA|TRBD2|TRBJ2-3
TGTGCCAGCAGCCAGGGACTAGCGGTCACAGATACGCAGTATTTT
CASSQGLAVTDTQYF
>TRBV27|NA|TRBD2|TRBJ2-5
TGTGCCAGCGGTTCGCCCGTAGCGGGGGGGCGGGAGACCCAGTACTTC
CASGSPVAGGRETQYF
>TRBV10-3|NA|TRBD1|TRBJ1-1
TGTGCCATCAGTGGGCGGGAGACAGGGAGGGGGACTGAAGCTTTCTTT
CAISGRETGRGTEAFF
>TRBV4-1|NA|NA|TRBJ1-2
TGCGCCAGCAGCCAAGCGGAACAGCTTTATGGCTACACCTTC
CASSQAEQLYGYTF
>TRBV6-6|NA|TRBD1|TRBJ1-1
TGTGCCAGCAGACTGGACAGGGGGCGGCAGACTGAAGCTTTCTTT
CASRLDRGRQTEAFF
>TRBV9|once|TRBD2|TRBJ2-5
TGTGCCAGCAGCGTACAAGCGGGACCAGCGGAGACCCAGTACTTC
CASSVQAGPAETQYF
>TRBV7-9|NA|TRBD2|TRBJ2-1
TGTGCCAGCAGCCCCCTACGGGGGGGTAGCTACAATGAGCAGTTCTTC
CASSPLRGGSYNEQFF
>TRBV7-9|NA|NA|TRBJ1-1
TGTGCCAGCAGCTGGGGAGACAGTAGATCTGAAGCTTTCTTT
CASSWGDSRSEAFF
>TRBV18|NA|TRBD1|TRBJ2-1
TGTGCCAGCTCACCACCGAGTCGGACAGGTCTCAATGAGCAGTTCTTC
CASSPPSRTGLNEQFF
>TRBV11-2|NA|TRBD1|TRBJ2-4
TGTGCCAGCAGCTTATGGGGACAGGGCTCTGTCAAAAACATTCAGTACTTC
CASSLWGQGSVKNIQYF
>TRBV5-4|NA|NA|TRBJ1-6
TGTGCCAGCAGTATGGGAGGGGGTACTTATAATTCACCCCTCCACTTT
CASSMGGGTYNSPLHF
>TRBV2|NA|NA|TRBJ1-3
TGTGCCAGCAGCCCCGGCTGGGGAAACACCATATATTTT
CASSPGWGNTIYF
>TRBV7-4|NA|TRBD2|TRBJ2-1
TGTGCCAGCAGCTTAGTCGTGGGACTAGCAGGGGAGGCCTACAATGAGCAGTTCTTC
CASSLVVGLAGEAYNEQFF
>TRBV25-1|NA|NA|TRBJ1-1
TGTGCCAGCAGTGAATATGGGGGGGGCAGGCAGAACACTGAAGCTTTCTTT
CASSEYGGGRQNTEAFF
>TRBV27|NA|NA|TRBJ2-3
TGTGCCAGCAGTTTCGGGGGAGTCACAGATACGCAGTATTTT
CASSFGGVTDTQYF
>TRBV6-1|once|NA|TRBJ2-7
TGTGCCAGCCTCAGCGTTGTCTGGAAGGAGCAGTACTTC
CASLSVVWKEQYF
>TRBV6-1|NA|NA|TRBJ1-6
TGTGCCAGCACCCCAGACGGGGATTCACCCCTCCACTTT
CASTPDGDSPLHF
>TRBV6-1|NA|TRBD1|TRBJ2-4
TGTGCCAACAGCCAGGGGGCTGGGAACATTCAGTACTTC
CANSQGAGNIQYF
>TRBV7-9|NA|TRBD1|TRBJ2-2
TGTGCCAGCAGCTTAGCGGGGGACAGGGTTTACACCGGGGAGCTGTTTTTT
CASSLAGDRVYTGELFF
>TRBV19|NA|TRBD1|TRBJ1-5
TGTGCCAGTAGTAAGGAAGAGACAGGGAAAATCAATCAGCCCCAGCATTTT
CASSKEETGKINQPQHF